Here is one T cell receptor (beta chain) with its context. Its antigen is unknown. No quality values exist for individual bases; no much larger clone is one base distant. Participants in the prospective study were enrolled through a virtual design, were aged 18 to 89 years, and lived in approximately 24 United States geographic areas. In the prospective study, cohorts were assigned on the basis of participant-reported clinical history obtained from a screening survey and a study questionnaire. In the prospective study, whole blood, serum and a nasopharyngeal or oropharyngeal swab were collected from each participant by mobile phlebotomists. Over a roughly 2-month period, participants in the prospective study had the option of providing additional blood draws and questionnaires. Before DNA extraction, blood samples from the prospective study were shipped at room temperature or frozen. This specimen belongs to a study of blood T cell repertoires in COVID-19 (dated by TCRdb to 2020 to 2021). About the investigation overall: Collaborator samples came from the United States, Italy and Spain and covered acute and convalescent phases of COVID-19. Where available, HLA class I and class II types were obtained from metadata supplied by the sample provider rather than from assay-based typing. The repertoires were released in a freely available public database intended as a resource for research on the immune response to SARS-CoV-2. The dataset comprised deeply sampled blood TCRbeta repertoires from subjects exposed to, actively infected with, or recovered from COVID-19. The sample metadata nearly always contained a de-identified subject ID, COVID-19 status, age in years and sex. The samples were drawn from two sources: the first 160 participants of the ongoing ImmuneRACE study, and 1,200 or so subjects contributed by 6 global collaborators. The prospective study material was composed of cDNA or gDNA derived from T cells, B-cell-depleted T cells, or PBMCs. Results the study describes overall, beyond this receptor: Clinical and demographic metadata were provided uncurated, with the amount varying by source and participant.

The immunoSEQ Assay, a bias-controlled multiplex PCR, was used to amplify TCRbeta CDR3 regions from genomic DNA. In the source study's methods: The number of nucleated cells in each sample was estimated by amplification of reference gene primers within the assay. To quantify the absolute abundance of each unique TCRbeta CDR3 rearrangement, sequence reads were collapsed and filtered. Productive Simpson clonality was computed per sample as the square root of Simpson's diversity index over productive rearrangements. What TCRdb holds here is the immuneACCESS table cut down to in-frame rearrangements. Part of the clones is not present; checked against another copy, under half of the missing clones reflect an unresolved V gene, and the others are unexplained. The V and J calls and clone size were taken over from that table, and D and trimming were inferred from the DNA. Here the sample has about 200,000 clones; roughly 91% occur a single time. Roughly 4% of the sample lies in the top ten.

The germline V gene yields MNHNS for CDR1 and SASEGT for CDR2. From the cysteine up to the phenylalanine, the CDR3 has a length of 14 residues. Just CDR3 DNA is preserved here, 42 bases in frame from base 1. Here V drops 3 bases and J drops 1 base, and the junction holds 0 bases not matched to any gene. The sequenced sample was PBMCs or T cells enriched from blood (not recorded which). The V gene is TRBV6-1 and the J gene is TRBJ1-5; the central 7 bases match TRBD1. The TCR originated in a woman in her thirties with acute COVID-19. The sequenced DNA is TGTGCCAGCAGTGAGGGACAGAGCAATCAGCCCCAGCATTTT. The translation is CASSEGQSNQPQHF.